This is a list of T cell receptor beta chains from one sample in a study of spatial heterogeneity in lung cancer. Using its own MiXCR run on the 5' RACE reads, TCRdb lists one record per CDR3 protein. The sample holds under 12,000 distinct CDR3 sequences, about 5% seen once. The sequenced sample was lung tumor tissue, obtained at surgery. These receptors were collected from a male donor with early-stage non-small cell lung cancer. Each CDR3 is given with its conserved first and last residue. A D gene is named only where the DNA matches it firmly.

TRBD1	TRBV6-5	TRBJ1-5	CASSYSIQGNQPQHF
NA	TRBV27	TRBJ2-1	CASSFRGTYNEQFF
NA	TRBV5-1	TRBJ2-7	CASSFRSLGDEQYF
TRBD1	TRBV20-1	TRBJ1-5	CSAGNRDRVTTSNQPQHF
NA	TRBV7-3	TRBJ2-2	CASSPGTGGTGELFF
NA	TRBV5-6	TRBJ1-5	CASSPGSNQPQHF
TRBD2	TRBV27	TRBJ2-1	CASSPGLANNEQFF
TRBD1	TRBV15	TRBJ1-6	CATGRQGSVPLHF
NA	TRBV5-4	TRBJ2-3	CASSRLGATDTQYF
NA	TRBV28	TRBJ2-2	CASRRGTSSIGTGELFF
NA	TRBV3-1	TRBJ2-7	CASSPRGDEQYF
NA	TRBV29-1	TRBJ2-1	CSVDSVHEQFF
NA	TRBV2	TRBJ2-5	CASSDSGLETQYF
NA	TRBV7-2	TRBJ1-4	CASSPSGFEKLFF
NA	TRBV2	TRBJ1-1	CASSETPNTEAFF
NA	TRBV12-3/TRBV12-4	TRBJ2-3	CASSLGGRTDTQYF
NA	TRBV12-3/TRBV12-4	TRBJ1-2	CASRFGTGSYGYTF